Below, 7 T cell receptor beta chains from the same sample are listed, as sequenced in a study of shared clonotypes between healthy human individuals. Method: immunoSEQ multiplex PCR; TCRdb's copy keeps in-frame clones and lacks some. Altogether about half a million clones are present, approximately 82% being singletons, with the ten largest covering approximately 12%. Sequencing was carried out using PBMCs. The receptors here all came from a woman aged 40 to 55 in good health. Some clones in this sample may be carry-over from other donors' samples.

The CDR3 protein is CASSGYNTEAFF. CDR3 nucleotide sequence: TGTGCCAGCAGTGGGTATAACACTGAAGCTTTCTTT. This sequence joins TRBV2 and TRBJ1-1, with D unresolved. V dropped 4 bases and J dropped 2 bases, with 5 bases sitting between them. This CDR3 has 12 residues. CDR1 is SNHLY, CDR2 FYNNEI, per germline.

With regard to this clone: Other DNA sequences of this sample code for an identical CDR3. The chain links TRBV28 to TRBJ2-5; D possibly corresponds to TRBD2 (6 bases). CDR1 is MDHEN, CDR2 SYDVKM, per germline. This CDR3 is 14 amino acids long. The germline V and J ends were trimmed by 1 base and 4 bases, with 10 bases remaining between them. The CDR3 nucleotides are TGTGCCAGCAGTTTATCTGGGGGGAGAGAGACCCAGTACTTC. This encodes CASSLSGGRETQYF. Complete variable domain (other parts from reference TRBV28 and TRBJ2-5): DVKVTQSSRYLVKRTGEKVFLECVQDMDHENMFWYRQDPGLGLRLIYFSYDVKMKEKGDIPEGYSVSREKKERFSLILESASTNQTSMYLCASSLSGGRETQYFGPGTRLLVL.

The V call is TRBV7-3, the J call TRBJ2-2, with 14 bases matching TRBD2. The germline gives CDR1 SGHTA, CDR2 FQGTGA. The CDR3 is 18 amino acids. V was clipped by 4 bases and J by 4 bases; unmatched bases: 8. CDR3 DNA: TGTGCCAGCAGCTCTCAGGGACTAGCGGGAGTTACCACCGGGGAGCTGTTTTTT. It encodes CASSSQGLAGVTTGELFF.

This sequence joins TRBV5-1 and TRBJ2-5; TRBD1 matches 7 bases. Germline CDR1 SGHRS, CDR2 YFSETQ. J gave up 4 bases and V 3 bases, and 9 bases lay outside the gene matches. The CDR3 spans 15 residues. CDR3 region: CASSYRDSSRETQYF. DNA of the CDR3: TGCGCCAGCAGCTACCGGGACAGCAGTAGAGAGACCCAGTACTTC.

The chain recombines TRBV7-9 with TRBJ2-3; D is tentatively TRBD1 or TRBD2 (5 bases each). Germline CDR1 SEHNR, CDR2 FQNEAQ (reference sequence). The CDR3 contains 11 residues. V lost 4 bases to trimming and J lost 6 bases, with 5 bases between them. The CDR3 DNA reads TGTGCCAGCAGCTGGGGGGATACGCAGTATTTT. Amino acid sequence: CASSWGDTQYF.

This chain connects TRBV4-1 to TRBJ1-2; D gene ambiguous. Germline CDR1 MGHRA, CDR2 YSYEKL. V dropped 0 bases and J dropped 4 bases, with 15 bases sitting between them. The length of the CDR3 is 16 residues. This CDR3 reads CASSQDPGLPSYGYTF. CDR3 bases: TGCGCCAGCAGCCAAGATCCGGGCCTCCCAAGCTATGGCTACACCTTC.

V is TRBV6-5 and J is TRBJ1-4; 7 positions agree with TRBD1. Germline V gene data show CDR1 as MNHEY and CDR2 as SVGAGI. This CDR3 is 15 amino acids long. V was pared by 5 bases and J by 7 bases, with 10 bases of the junction left unmatched. The CDR3 spells CASSGRTGSGEKLFF. The CDR3 DNA reads as TGTGCCAGCAGTGGACGGACAGGATCTGGTGAAAAACTGTTTTTT.